This is a list of T cell receptor beta chains from one sample in a study of chemoradiotherapy in HPV16-positive cancers. Profiling relied on immunoSEQ multiplex PCR, and the TCRdb table lists in-frame clones only, not all of them. The sample comprises 8,500 to 9,000 clones, over 65% of which are singletons, and around 9.2% rests with the top ten. Sampling was conducted from a patient who underwent chemoradiotherapy. The origin of the receptors is a human donor with HPV-associated anogenital cancer. CDR3s include the opening cysteine and the closing phenylalanine or tryptophan.

TRBV28	CASSLRATSGRGMRNEQFF
TRBV19	CASSIKHNQPQHF
TRBV9	CASSAGRAGVYEQYF
TRBV11-2	CASSGLAGGVNEQFF
TRBV27	CASSLRTNSYEQYF
TRBV5-1	CASSHRGGQQETQYF
TRBV11-2	CASSFRDLSTDTQYF
TRBV14	CASSHWDSGSYEQYF
TRBV7-9	CASSFSPPRDTEAFF
TRBV4-1	CASSPFGVDNEQFF
TRBV10-3	CAISESVWTSGSANEQFF
TRBV6-1	CASSEAGGGADTQYF
TRBV6-5	CASSYSTGRVADTQYF
TRBV7-3	CASSLHVNTEAFF
TRBV7-9	CASSLLSPAGYGYTF
TRBV29-1	CSVGSDYEQYF
TRBV7-2	CASSYPTGGHRGELFF
TRBV28	CASSLQQGVRSGANVLTF
TRBV9	CASSVAASSYEQYF
TRBV5-4	CASSLRAGGRADTQYF
TRBV10-3	CAISLGLNTEAFF
TRBV28	CASSLFSLKDRGYGYTF
TRBV30	CAWDTSGREQYF
TRBV2	CASRFWGTYNEQFF
TRBV27	CASSLRDGELFF
TRBV30	CAWSRAGNNQPQHF
TRBV4-2	CASSQGGASNQPQHF
TRBV6-1	CASSAPETQYF
TRBV2	CASTGQGVGEQFF
TRBV4-2	CASSLGTSGAYEQYF
TRBV4-3	CASATSGSSYEQYF
TRBV21-1	CASSKMPVGQGDAGELFF
TRBV5-1	CASSPGGTGGRDTEAFF
TRBV5-6	CASSLGGSGNEQYF
TRBV7-2	CASSLAGGQETQYF
TRBV5-1	CASSGVMGGDEQYF
TRBV14	CASSRGGHEQFF
TRBV28	CASSFAGRYNSPLHF
TRBV4-3	CASSHGTGNEQYF
TRBV6-4	CASSDSDNNEQFF
TRBV4-1	CASSRTGLAGGRTDTQYF
TRBV6-1	CASSESSGGGDEQYF
TRBV28	CASSSDGTSGNTIYF
TRBV10-3	CAISGQQETQYF
TRBV2	CAIKLGGGFEDTQYF